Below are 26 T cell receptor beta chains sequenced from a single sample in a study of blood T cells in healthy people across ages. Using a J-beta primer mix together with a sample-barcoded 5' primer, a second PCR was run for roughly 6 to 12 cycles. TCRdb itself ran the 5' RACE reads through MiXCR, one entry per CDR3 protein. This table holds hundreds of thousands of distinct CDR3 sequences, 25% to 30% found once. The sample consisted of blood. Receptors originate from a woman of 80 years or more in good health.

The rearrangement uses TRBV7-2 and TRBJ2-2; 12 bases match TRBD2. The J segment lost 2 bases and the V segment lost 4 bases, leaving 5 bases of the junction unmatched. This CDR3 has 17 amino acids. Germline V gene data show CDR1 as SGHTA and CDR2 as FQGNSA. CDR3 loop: CASSSRTSGANTGELFF. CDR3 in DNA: TGTGCCAGCAGCTCCCGGACTAGCGGGGCAAACACCGGGGAGCTGTTTTTT.

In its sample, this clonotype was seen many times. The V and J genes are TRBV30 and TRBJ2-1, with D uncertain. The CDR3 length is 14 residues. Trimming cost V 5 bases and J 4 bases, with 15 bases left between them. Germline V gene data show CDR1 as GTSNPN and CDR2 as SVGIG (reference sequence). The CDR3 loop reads CAWEKDLTYNEQFF. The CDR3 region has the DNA TGTGCCTGGGAAAAGGACCTAACTTACAATGAGCAGTTCTTC.

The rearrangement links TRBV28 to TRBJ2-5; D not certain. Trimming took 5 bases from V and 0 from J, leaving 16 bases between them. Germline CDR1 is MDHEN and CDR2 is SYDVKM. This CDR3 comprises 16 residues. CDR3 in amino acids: CASSIGSSMYQETQYF. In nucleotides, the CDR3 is TGTGCCAGCAGTATAGGGTCCTCCATGTACCAAGAGACCCAGTACTTC.

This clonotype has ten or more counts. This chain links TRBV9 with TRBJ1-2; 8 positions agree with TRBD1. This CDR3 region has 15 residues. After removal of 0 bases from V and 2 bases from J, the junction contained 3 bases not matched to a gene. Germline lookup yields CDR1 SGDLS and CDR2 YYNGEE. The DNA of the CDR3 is TGTGCCAGCAGCGTAGCTGGGACAGGAAACTATGGCTACACCTTC. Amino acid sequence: CASSVAGTGNYGYTF.

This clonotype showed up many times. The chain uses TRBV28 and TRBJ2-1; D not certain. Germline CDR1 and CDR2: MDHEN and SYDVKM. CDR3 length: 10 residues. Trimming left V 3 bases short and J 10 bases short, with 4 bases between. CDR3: CASSLKEQFF. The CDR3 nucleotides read TGTGCCAGCAGTTTGAAGGAGCAGTTCTTC.

The CDR3 DNA sequence: TGTGCCACCAGTGATTCCGGGACCTCACTACAGGATACGCAGTATTTT. Translation: CATSDSGTSLQDTQYF. The chain couples TRBV24-1 to TRBJ2-3, with D perhaps being TRBD1 or TRBD2 (5 bases each). Germline CDR1 KGHDR, CDR2 SFDVKD. The CDR3 loop spans 16 amino acids. V lost 2 bases to trimming and J lost 6 bases, with 17 bases between them.

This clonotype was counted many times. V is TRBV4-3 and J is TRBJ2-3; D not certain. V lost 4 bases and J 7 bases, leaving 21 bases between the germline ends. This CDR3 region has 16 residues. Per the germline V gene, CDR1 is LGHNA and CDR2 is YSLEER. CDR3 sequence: CASSLAPGPEPHTQYF. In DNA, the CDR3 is TGCGCCAGCAGCCTAGCCCCGGGCCCAGAACCTCATACGCAGTATTTT.

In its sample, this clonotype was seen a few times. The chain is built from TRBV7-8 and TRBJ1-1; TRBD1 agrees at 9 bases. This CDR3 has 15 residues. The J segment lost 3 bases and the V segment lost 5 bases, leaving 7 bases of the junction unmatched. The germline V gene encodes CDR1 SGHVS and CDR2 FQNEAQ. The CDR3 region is CASSTGQGRDTEAFF. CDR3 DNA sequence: TGTGCCAGCAGCACCGGACAGGGGAGGGACACTGAAGCTTTCTTT. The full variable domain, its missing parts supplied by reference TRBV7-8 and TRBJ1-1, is GAGVSQSPRYKVAKRGQDVALRCDPISGHVSLFWYQQALGQGPEFLTYFQNEAQLDKSGLPSDRFFAERPEGSVSTLKIQRTQQEDSAVYLCASSTGQGRDTEAFFGQGTRLTVV.

This chain's CDR3 is CASSVSLTPNYGYTF. The CDR3 bases are TGTGCCAGCAGCGTTTCGTTGACGCCTAACTATGGCTACACCTTC. The chain uses TRBV9 and TRBJ1-2, with D hard to call. Germline CDR1 is SGDLS and CDR2 is YYNGEE. Trimming left V 2 bases short and J 0 bases short, with 11 bases between. This CDR3 is built from 15 residues.

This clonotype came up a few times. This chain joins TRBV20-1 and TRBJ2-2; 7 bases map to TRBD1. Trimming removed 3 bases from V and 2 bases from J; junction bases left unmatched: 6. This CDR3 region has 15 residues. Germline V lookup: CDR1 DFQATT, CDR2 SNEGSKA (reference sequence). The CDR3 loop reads CSARVRDSNTGELFF. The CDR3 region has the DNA TGCAGTGCTAGGGTCCGGGACAGCAACACCGGGGAGCTGTTTTTT.

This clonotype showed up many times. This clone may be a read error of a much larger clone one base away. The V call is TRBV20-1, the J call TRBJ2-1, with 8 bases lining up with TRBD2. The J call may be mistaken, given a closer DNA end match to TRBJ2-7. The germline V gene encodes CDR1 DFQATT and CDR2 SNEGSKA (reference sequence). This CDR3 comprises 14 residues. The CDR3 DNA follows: TGCAGTGCTAGCGGGGGGGCCTTCTACAATGAGCAGTACTTC. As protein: CSASGGAFYNEQYF.

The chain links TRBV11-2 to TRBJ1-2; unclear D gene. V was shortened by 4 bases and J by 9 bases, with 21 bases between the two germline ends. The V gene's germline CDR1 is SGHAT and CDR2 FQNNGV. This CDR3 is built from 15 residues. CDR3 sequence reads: CASSSPLEGLRSYTF. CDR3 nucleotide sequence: TGTGCCAGCAGCTCACCTCTGGAGGGTCTGAGGAGCTACACCTTC.

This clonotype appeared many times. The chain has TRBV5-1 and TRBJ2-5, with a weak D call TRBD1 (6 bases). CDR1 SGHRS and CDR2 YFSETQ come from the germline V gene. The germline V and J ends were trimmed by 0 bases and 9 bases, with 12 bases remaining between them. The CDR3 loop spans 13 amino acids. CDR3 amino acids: CASSLDTGSPQYF. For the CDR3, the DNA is TGCGCCAGCAGCTTGGATACAGGGTCGCCCCAGTACTTC.

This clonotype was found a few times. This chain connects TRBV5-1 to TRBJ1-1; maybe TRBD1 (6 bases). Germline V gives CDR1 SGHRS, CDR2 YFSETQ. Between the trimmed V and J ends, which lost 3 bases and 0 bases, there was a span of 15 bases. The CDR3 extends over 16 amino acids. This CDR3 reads CASSSLLGQLNTEAFF. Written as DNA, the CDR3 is TGCGCCAGCAGCTCCCTATTGGGACAATTGAACACTGAAGCTTTCTTT.

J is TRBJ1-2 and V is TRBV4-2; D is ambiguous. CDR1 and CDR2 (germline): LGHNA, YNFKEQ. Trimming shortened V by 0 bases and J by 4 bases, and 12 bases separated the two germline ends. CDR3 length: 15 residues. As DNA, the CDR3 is TGTGCCAGCAGCCAAGATTTTAACAACGGCTATGGCTACACCTTC. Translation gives CASSQDFNNGYGYTF.

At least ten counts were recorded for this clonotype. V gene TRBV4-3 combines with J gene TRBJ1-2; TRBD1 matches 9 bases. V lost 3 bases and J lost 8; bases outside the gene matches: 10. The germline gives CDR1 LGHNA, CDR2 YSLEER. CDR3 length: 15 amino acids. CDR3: CASSHGGTGPTGYTF. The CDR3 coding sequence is TGCGCCAGCAGCCACGGGGGGACAGGGCCGACAGGCTACACCTTC.

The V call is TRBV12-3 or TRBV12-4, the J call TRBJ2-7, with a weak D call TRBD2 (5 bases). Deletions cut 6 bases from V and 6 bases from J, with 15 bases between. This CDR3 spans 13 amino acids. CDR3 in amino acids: CASSPLLASEQYF. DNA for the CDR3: TGTGCCAGCAGCCCCCTCCTAGCCTCCGAGCAGTACTTC.

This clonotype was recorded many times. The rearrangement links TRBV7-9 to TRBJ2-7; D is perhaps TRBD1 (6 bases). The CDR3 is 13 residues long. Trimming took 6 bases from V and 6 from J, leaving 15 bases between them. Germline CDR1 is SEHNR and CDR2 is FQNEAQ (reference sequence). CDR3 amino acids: CASSNVQGIEQYF. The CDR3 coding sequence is TGTGCCAGCAGTAACGTACAGGGAATCGAGCAGTACTTC. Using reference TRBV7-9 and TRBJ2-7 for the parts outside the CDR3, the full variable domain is DTGVSQNPRHKITKRGQNVTFRCDPISEHNRLYWYRQTLGQGPEFLTYFQNEAQLEKSRLLSDRFSAERPKGSFSTLEIQRTEQGDSAMYLCASSNVQGIEQYFGPGTRLTVT.

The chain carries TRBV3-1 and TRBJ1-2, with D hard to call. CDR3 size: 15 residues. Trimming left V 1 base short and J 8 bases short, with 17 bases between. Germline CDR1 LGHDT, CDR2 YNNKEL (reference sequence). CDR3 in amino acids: CASSQGRGVSGGYTF. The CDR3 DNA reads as TGTGCCAGCAGCCAAGGGCGGGGAGTGAGTGGAGGCTACACCTTC.

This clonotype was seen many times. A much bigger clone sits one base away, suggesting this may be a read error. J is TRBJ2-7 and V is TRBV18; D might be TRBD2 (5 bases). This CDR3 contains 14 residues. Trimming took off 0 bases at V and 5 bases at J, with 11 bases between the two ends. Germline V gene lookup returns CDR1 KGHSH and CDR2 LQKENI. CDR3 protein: CASSPPSGCDEQYF. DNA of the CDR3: TGTGCCAGCTCACCACCGTCGGGGTGCGACGAGCAGTACTTC.

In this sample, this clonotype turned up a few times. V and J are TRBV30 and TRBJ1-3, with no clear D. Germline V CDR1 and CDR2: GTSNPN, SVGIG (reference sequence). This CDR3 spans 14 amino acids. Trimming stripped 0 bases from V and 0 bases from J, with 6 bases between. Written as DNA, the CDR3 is TGTGCCTGGAGTGTATGGACCTCTGGAAACACCATATATTTT. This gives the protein CAWSVWTSGNTIYF.

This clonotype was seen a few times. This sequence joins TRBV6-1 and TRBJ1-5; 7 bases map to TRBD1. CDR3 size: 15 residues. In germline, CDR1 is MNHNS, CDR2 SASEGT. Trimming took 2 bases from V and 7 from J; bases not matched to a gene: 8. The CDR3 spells CASSEIWDSQQPQHF. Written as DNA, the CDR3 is TGTGCCAGCAGTGAAATCTGGGACAGCCAGCAGCCCCAGCATTTT.

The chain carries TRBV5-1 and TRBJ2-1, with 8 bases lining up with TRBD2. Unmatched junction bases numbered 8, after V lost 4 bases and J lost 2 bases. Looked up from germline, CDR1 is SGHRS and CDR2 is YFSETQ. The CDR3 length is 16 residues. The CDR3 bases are TGCGCCAGCAGCGGCCAGACTAGCGAGGCCTACAATGAGCAGTTCTTC. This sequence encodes CASSGQTSEAYNEQFF.

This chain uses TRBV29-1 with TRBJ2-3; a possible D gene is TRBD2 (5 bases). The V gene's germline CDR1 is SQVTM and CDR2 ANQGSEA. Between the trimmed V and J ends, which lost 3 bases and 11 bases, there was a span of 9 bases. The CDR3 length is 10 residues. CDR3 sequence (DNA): TGCAGCGTTGACGTTCGGGGGCAGTATTTT. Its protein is CSVDVRGQYF.

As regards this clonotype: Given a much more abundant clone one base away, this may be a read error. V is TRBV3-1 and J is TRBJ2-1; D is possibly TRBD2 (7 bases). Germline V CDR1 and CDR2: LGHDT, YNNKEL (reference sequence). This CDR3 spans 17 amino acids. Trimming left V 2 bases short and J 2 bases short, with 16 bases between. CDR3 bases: TGTGCCAGCAGCCAAAGGGGGGGCCTCAGCCCCTACAATGAGCAGTTCTTC. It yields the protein CASSQRGGLSPYNEQFF.

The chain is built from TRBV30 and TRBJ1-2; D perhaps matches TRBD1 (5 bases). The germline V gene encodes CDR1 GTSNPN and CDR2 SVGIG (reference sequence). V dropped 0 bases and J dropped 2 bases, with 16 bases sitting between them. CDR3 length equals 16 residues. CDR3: CAWSVSRAALNYGYTF. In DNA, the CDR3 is TGTGCCTGGAGTGTTTCCAGGGCCGCCCTAAACTATGGCTACACCTTC. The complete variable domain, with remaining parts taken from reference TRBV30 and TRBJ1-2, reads SQTIHQWPATLVQPVGSPLSLECTVEGTSNPNLYWYRQAAGRGLQLLFYSVGIGQISSEVPQNLSASRPQDRQFILSSKKLLLSDSGFYLCAWSVSRAALNYGYTFGSGTRLTVV.